What follows are 8 T cell receptor beta chains derived from one specimen sequenced in a study of blood T cell repertoires in COVID-19. Some clones are missing from TCRdb's copy, which holds only in-frame ones; the method was immunoSEQ multiplex PCR. The profile shows 250,000 to 300,000 clones, about 87% of them singletons. The specimen was peripheral blood. Receptors originate from a woman aged 70-85 years with COVID-19, enrolled during active disease.

This chain links TRBV30 with TRBJ1-4; perhaps TRBD1 as D (5 bases). Germline values: CDR1 GTSNPN, CDR2 SVGIG (reference sequence). Trimming pared 5 bases from V and 4 bases from J, leaving 8 bases between. The CDR3 consists of 12 residues. Here the CDR3 DNA reads TGTGCCTGGGAAAGGGGTAATGAAAAACTGTTTTTT. It is translated as CAWERGNEKLFF. Complete variable domain (other parts from reference TRBV30 and TRBJ1-4): SQTIHQWPATLVQPVGSPLSLECTVEGTSNPNLYWYRQAAGRGLQLLFYSVGIGQISSEVPQNLSASRPQDRQFILSSKKLLLSDSGFYLCAWERGNEKLFFGSGTQLSVL.

This chain connects TRBV7-9 to TRBJ2-7; 8 nucleotides agree with TRBD1. The germline gives CDR1 SEHNR, CDR2 FQNEAQ (reference sequence). V gave up 4 bases and J gave up 6 bases; unmatched junction bases: 20. This CDR3 is 18 amino acids long. CDR3 coding DNA: TGTGCCAGCAGCTCTCGACCCCGACTTGGACAGGGACCTGGCGAGCAGTACTTC. It is translated as CASSSRPRLGQGPGEQYF.

The chain uses TRBV6-4 and TRBJ1-1; 7 nucleotides match TRBD1. Germline V gene lookup returns CDR1 MRHNA and CDR2 SNTAGT. Trimming removed 5 bases from V and 1 base from J; junction bases left unmatched: 10. The CDR3 has 16 residues. The DNA for the CDR3 is TGTGCCAGCAGTTTGTCCGCGGGACAGCCGAACACTGAAGCTTTCTTT. Protein product: CASSLSAGQPNTEAFF.

With respect to this clone: This specimen includes other DNA sequences encoding the same CDR3. The chain links TRBV10-3 to TRBJ2-1; D uncertain. The CDR3 has 13 residues. Trimming took 0 bases from V and 7 from J, leaving 7 bases between them. The V gene's germline CDR1 is ENHRY and CDR2 SYGVKD. The CDR3 coding sequence is TGTGCCATCAGTGAGTCTGAGGTTAATGAGCAGTTCTTC. Its protein product is CAISESEVNEQFF.

The V gene is TRBV4-2, the J gene TRBJ1-4, with TRBD1 matching over 7 bases. Germline CDR1 reads LGHNA; CDR2 reads YNFKEQ. This CDR3 comprises 17 residues. Trimming at V came to 3 bases and at J to 2 bases, leaving 9 bases not matched to a gene. The CDR3 loop is CASSHPPEGATNEKLFF. CDR3 nucleotide sequence: TGTGCCAGCAGCCACCCCCCGGAGGGGGCCACTAATGAAAAACTGTTTTTT.

The rearrangement uses TRBV5-5 and TRBJ1-5, with 7 bases fitting TRBD1. This CDR3 spans 16 amino acids. Germline values: CDR1 SGHKS, CDR2 YYEKEE (reference sequence). The J segment lost 3 bases and the V segment lost 4 bases, leaving 10 bases of the junction unmatched. DNA for the CDR3: TGTGCCAGCAGCACTGTACCAGGGGGTAACAATCAGCCCCAGCATTTT. Amino acid sequence: CASSTVPGGNNQPQHF.

The rearrangement links TRBV5-1 to TRBJ2-1; 9 nucleotides match TRBD2. The CDR3 covers 16 residues. The junction had 13 bases not matched to a gene; V was cut back by 4 bases and J by 8 bases. The germline CDR1 and CDR2 sequences are SGHRS and YFSETQ. The CDR3, as DNA: TGCGCCAGCAGCCTACGGACTAGCGCGACATTTGATGAGCAGTTCTTC. Protein sequence: CASSLRTSATFDEQFF.

The genes are TRBV11-2 and TRBJ2-1; 8 bases agree with TRBD2. The CDR3 contains 14 residues. Unmatched junction bases numbered 7, after V lost 5 bases and J lost 7 bases. Germline loops: CDR1 SGHAT, CDR2 FQNNGV. The CDR3 here is CASSPGLAVNEQFF. CDR3 nucleotide sequence: TGTGCCAGCAGCCCTGGACTAGCAGTGAATGAGCAGTTCTTC. The complete variable domain, with remaining parts taken from reference TRBV11-2 and TRBJ2-1, reads EAGVAQSPRYKIIEKRQSVAFWCNPISGHATLYWYQQILGQGPKLLIQFQNNGVVDDSQLPKDRFSAERLKGVDSTLKIQPAKLEDSAVYLCASSPGLAVNEQFFGPGTRLTVL.